The 27 T cell receptor beta chains below were found in one sample sequenced in a study of T cell responses to AZD1222 COVID-19 vaccine. The method was immunoSEQ multiplex PCR; TCRdb's version includes in-frame clones alone and lacks a portion of them. The sample yields 90,000 to 150,000 clones, roughly nine tenths seen once. This material consisted of peripheral blood, taken on day 0 of AZD1222 vaccination. These receptors all come from an adult in good health.

The rearrangement joins TRBV3-1 (or the pseudogene TRBV3-2) to TRBJ2-3; the match to TRBD2 covers 8 bases. This CDR3 has 16 amino acids. Germline assignment: CDR1 LGHDT and CDR2 YNNKEL (reference sequence). Trimming at V came to 1 base and at J to 2 bases, leaving 5 bases not matched to a gene. This CDR3 reads CASSQGLAGYTDTQYF. The CDR3 DNA reads TGTGCCAGCAGCCAAGGTCTAGCGGGCTACACAGATACGCAGTATTTT.

This clone was counted a single time. This chain links TRBV9 with TRBJ2-3; D is possibly TRBD1 (6 bases). Germline CDR1 and CDR2: SGDLS and YYNGEE. CDR3 length equals 16 residues. V lost 3 bases to trimming and J lost 3 bases, with 17 bases between them. CDR3 region: CASSGGHYPRTDTQYF. CDR3 nucleotide sequence: TGTGCCAGCAGCGGGGGACATTATCCGAGGACAGATACGCAGTATTTT. The variable domain in full, completed from reference TRBV9 and TRBJ2-3, reads DSGVTQTPKHLITATGQRVTLRCSPRSGDLSVYWYQQSLDQGLQFLIQYYNGEERAKGNILERFSAQQFPDLHSELNLSSLELGDSALYFCASSGGHYPRTDTQYFGPGTRLTVL.

The rearrangement links TRBV19 to TRBJ2-1; 7 bases match TRBD1. The CDR3 consists of 14 residues. The V gene's germline CDR1 is LNHDA and CDR2 SQIVND (reference sequence). Trimming cost V 5 bases and J 7 bases; bases outside gene matches: 8. CDR3 nucleotides: TGTGCCAGTAGTCTTAAACAGGGGAGTAATGAGCAGTTCTTC. Protein sequence: CASSLKQGSNEQFF.

The V call is TRBV5-1, the J call TRBJ1-1; D is uncertain. The CDR3 spans 14 residues. Germline lookup yields CDR1 SGHRS and CDR2 YFSETQ. V was trimmed by 4 bases and J by 4 bases, leaving 14 bases between them. DNA for the CDR3: TGCGCCAGCAGCAGAGACGCCCTTGCCACTGAAGCTTTCTTT. This sequence encodes CASSRDALATEAFF.

The chain uses TRBV5-1 and TRBJ2-7; D may be TRBD2 (5 bases). This CDR3 region has 14 residues. Looked up from germline, CDR1 is SGHRS and CDR2 is YFSETQ. Trimming removed 2 bases at V and 0 bases at J, with 9 bases between. The CDR3 reads CASSFLANSYEQYF. CDR3 DNA: TGCGCCAGCAGCTTTTTAGCGAACTCCTACGAGCAGTACTTC.

This rearrangement joins TRBV25-1 to TRBJ2-7; a weak D match, TRBD2 (6 bases). Germline assignment: CDR1 MGHDK and CDR2 SYGVNS. This CDR3 comprises 13 residues. V was cut by 1 base and J by 3 bases, with 7 bases left in between. The CDR3 loop is CASSEWGLYEQYF. The CDR3 DNA reads TGTGCCAGCAGTGAATGGGGACTCTACGAGCAGTACTTC.

V and J are TRBV3-1 (or the pseudogene TRBV3-2) and TRBJ2-2, with no clear D. The CDR3 length is 13 residues. V was clipped by 3 bases and J by 7 bases, with 9 bases between them. Germline-derived CDR1 and CDR2 are LGHDT and YNNKEL (reference sequence). CDR3 nucleotides: TGTGCCAGCAGCCAGGTTTCTGGCGGGGAGCTGTTTTTT. Amino acid sequence: CASSQVSGGELFF.

In its sample, this clone was seen a few times. The chain recombines TRBV5-1 with TRBJ2-5; D is possibly TRBD2 (5 bases). Per germline, CDR1 SGHRS and CDR2 YFSETQ. CDR3 length equals 14 residues. Trimming took 1 base from V and 5 from J, leaving 12 bases between them. This CDR3 is CASSLPAPGETQYF. CDR3 nucleotides: TGCGCCAGCAGCTTGCCAGCCCCGGGGGAGACCCAGTACTTC. Filled out from reference TRBV5-1 and TRBJ2-5, the complete variable domain reads KAGVTQTPRYLIKTRGQQVTLSCSPISGHRSVSWYQQTPGQGLQFLFEYFSETQRNKGNFPGRFSGRQFSNSRSEMNVSTLELGDSALYLCASSLPAPGETQYFGPGTRLLVL.

CDR3 nucleotide sequence: TGTGCCAGCAGCATACAGGGGGCTTCCTACAATGAGCAGTTCTTC. As protein: CASSIQGASYNEQFF. The genes are TRBV7-2 and TRBJ2-1; 9 bases are shared with TRBD1. The CDR3 loop spans 15 amino acids. Germline lookup yields CDR1 SGHTA and CDR2 FQGNSA. The J segment lost 1 base and the V segment lost 5 bases, leaving 3 bases of the junction unmatched.

This rearrangement joins TRBV9 to TRBJ2-5, with D unclear. V was shortened by 0 bases and J by 2 bases, with 5 bases between the two germline ends. The germline V gene has CDR1 SGDLS and CDR2 YYNGEE. The CDR3 loop spans 13 amino acids. In DNA, the CDR3 is TGTGCCAGCAGCGTAGGGATGCAAGAGACCCAGTACTTC. Amino acid sequence: CASSVGMQETQYF.

A single count supports this clone. The chain carries TRBV18 and TRBJ2-7, with 8 bases matching TRBD1. Germline CDR1 and CDR2: KGHSH and LQKENI. This CDR3 is 12 amino acids long. V lost 2 bases, J lost 6 bases, and 0 bases stayed unmatched. The CDR3 spells CASSPGTGEQYF. In nucleotides, the CDR3 is TGTGCCAGCTCACCAGGGACAGGCGAGCAGTACTTC.

J is TRBJ2-1 and V is TRBV7-3; a weak D match, TRBD2 (7 bases). V lost 5 bases and J 6 bases, leaving 20 bases between the germline ends. The CDR3 extends over 16 amino acids. Germline values: CDR1 SGHTA, CDR2 FQGTGA. CDR3 in amino acids: CASSPLPGEGVNEQFF. The CDR3, as DNA: TGTGCCAGCAGCCCCCTGCCCGGGGAGGGGGTCAATGAGCAGTTCTTC.

The genes are TRBV28 and TRBJ2-3, with 8 bases identical to TRBD2. The CDR3 is 14 residues long. V dropped 3 bases and J dropped 7; count of bases not matched to a gene: 6. Germline V gene sequence: CDR1 MDHEN, CDR2 SYDVKM. The CDR3 DNA reads as TGTGCCAGCAGTTTGGGGACTAGGCTTAATACGCAGTATTTT. It translates to CASSLGTRLNTQYF.

The chain couples TRBV2 to TRBJ2-2; a possible D gene is TRBD1 (5 bases). Germline values: CDR1 SNHLY, CDR2 FYNNEI. The CDR3 consists of 15 residues. V was trimmed by 2 bases and J by 4 bases, leaving 11 bases between them. The CDR3 here is CASSEQRQSTGELFF. The DNA of the CDR3 is TGTGCCAGCAGTGAACAGCGACAGTCCACCGGGGAGCTGTTTTTT.

This chain connects TRBV6-1 to TRBJ1-1, with 7 bases lining up with TRBD1. This CDR3 spans 15 amino acids. CDR1 is MNHNS and CDR2 is SASEGT in the germline V gene. Losses at the gene ends were 3 bases for V and 5 bases for J; bases not matched to a gene: 9. Written as DNA, the CDR3 is TGTGCCAGCAGTGATAAAGCGACAGGGAGGACTGAAGCTTTCTTT. It yields the protein CASSDKATGRTEAFF.

This clone was counted between two and nine times. The chain joins TRBV19 to TRBJ1-5, with D possibly matching TRBD1 (6 bases). V lost 1 base and J lost 3, with 13 bases in between. The length of the CDR3 is 16 residues. Looked up from germline, CDR1 is LNHDA and CDR2 is SQIVND (reference sequence). The CDR3 here is CASSIVRTAFNQPQHF. CDR3 DNA sequence: TGTGCCAGTAGTATAGTTCGGACAGCTTTCAATCAGCCCCAGCATTTT.

The chain couples TRBV5-1 to TRBJ1-3, with TRBD1 identical over 8 bases. The CDR3 consists of 13 residues. J lost 2 bases, V lost 7 bases, and 2 bases had no gene match. Germline V gene lookup returns CDR1 SGHRS and CDR2 YFSETQ. CDR3 protein: CASGQGTGNTIYF. CDR3 bases: TGCGCCAGCGGACAGGGAACTGGAAACACCATATATTTT.

As for this clone: In the same sample, other DNA sequences code for this CDR3. CDR3: CASSLGGGGYTF. The DNA for the CDR3 is TGCGCCAGCAGCTTGGGGGGAGGTGGCTACACCTTC. The V gene is TRBV5-1, the J gene TRBJ1-2; D uncertain. Trimming stripped 0 bases from V and 7 bases from J, with 7 bases between. CDR3 length: 12 residues. CDR1 SGHRS and CDR2 YFSETQ come from the germline V gene.

The chain recombines TRBV28 with TRBJ2-5; no reliable D call. V was shortened by 6 bases and J by 1 base, with 12 bases between the two germline ends. This CDR3 has 14 residues. Per the germline V gene, CDR1 is MDHEN and CDR2 is SYDVKM. The CDR3 DNA follows: TGTGCCAGCAGGCCCGGGCGTACCCAAGAGACCCAGTACTTC. Amino acids: CASRPGRTQETQYF.

The chain combines TRBV5-5 with TRBJ2-5; D uncertain. Germline V lookup: CDR1 SGHKS, CDR2 YYEKEE (reference sequence). The V and J ends lost 1 base and 5 bases respectively, with 9 bases between them. This CDR3 has 13 amino acids. The CDR3 DNA follows: TGTGCCAGCAGCTTGTCCTTCAGCGAGACCCAGTACTTC. This encodes CASSLSFSETQYF.

This sequence joins TRBV29-1 and TRBJ1-1; 8 bases line up with TRBD1. CDR1 is SQVTM, CDR2 ANQGSEA, per germline. V lost 6 bases and J lost 1; bases outside the gene matches: 1. This CDR3 contains 12 residues. The CDR3, as DNA: TGCAGCGTCGGACAGGGGAACACTGAAGCTTTCTTT. Translated, it gives CSVGQGNTEAFF.

This clone has only a few counts. The rearrangement uses TRBV2 and TRBJ2-3; D might be TRBD2 (5 bases). The germline V gene has CDR1 SNHLY and CDR2 FYNNEI. The CDR3 contains 13 residues. V gave up 5 bases and J gave up 11 bases, with 17 bases separating them. CDR3 in DNA: TGTGCCAGCAGTTCGTCCACTAGTGTGGTGCAGTATTTT. This codes for CASSSSTSVVQYF.

This clone occurred once. The rearrangement joins TRBV5-1 to TRBJ1-2; TRBD1 agrees at 7 bases. Germline V gives CDR1 SGHRS, CDR2 YFSETQ. This CDR3 is built from 13 residues. Trimming removed 3 bases from V and 6 bases from J; junction bases left unmatched: 5. The CDR3 loop reads CASSSQGVDGYTF. The CDR3 region has the DNA TGCGCCAGCAGCTCTCAGGGGGTGGATGGCTACACCTTC.

The chain employs TRBV27 and TRBJ1-2; 7 positions agree with TRBD1. Trimming took 5 bases from V and 6 from J; bases not matched to a gene: 12. Germline V gene lookup returns CDR1 MNHEY and CDR2 SMNVEV (reference sequence). This CDR3 contains 15 residues. The CDR3 is CASSPFTGAAHGYTF. CDR3 DNA: TGTGCCAGCAGTCCCTTCACAGGGGCAGCGCATGGCTACACCTTC.

This sequence joins TRBV28 and TRBJ2-3; possibly TRBD2 for D (6 bases). The CDR3 runs 14 residues. V shed 3 bases and J shed 4 bases, with 11 bases lying between them. Germline-derived CDR1 and CDR2 are MDHEN and SYDVKM. DNA for the CDR3: TGTGCCAGCAGTTTCAGGCTAGCGCCAGATACGCAGTATTTT. Residues: CASSFRLAPDTQYF.

The rearrangement joins TRBV18 to TRBJ2-3; D may be TRBD1 or TRBD2 (5 bases each). Per the germline V gene, CDR1 is KGHSH and CDR2 is LQKENI. This CDR3 has 16 amino acids. Trimming stripped 3 bases from V and 3 bases from J, with 16 bases between. Here the CDR3 DNA reads TGTGCCAGCTCACCCGGGACCTTAGGGCCTACAGATACGCAGTATTTT. Residues: CASSPGTLGPTDTQYF.

The chain joins TRBV30 to TRBJ1-3; the D is unclear. Germline V gives CDR1 GTSNPN, CDR2 SVGIG (reference sequence). The CDR3 extends over 13 amino acids. V was clipped by 5 bases and J by 3 bases, with 11 bases between them. The CDR3 here is CAWRGRGGNTIYF. The CDR3 region has the DNA TGTGCCTGGCGGGGTCGGGGTGGAAACACCATATATTTT.